This T cell receptor beta chain was identified in a study of T cells in Graves' hyperthyroidism and ophthalmopathy. V lost 0 bases to trimming and J lost 1 base; unmatched junction nucleotides: 5. CDR1 and CDR2 from the germline V gene are SGHRS and YFSETQ. The CDR3 sequence is 16 residues long. TCR beta CDR3 regions were amplified from RNA transcripts. The TCR CDR3 first-round RT-PCR relied on the HTBI primer set. TCRdb processed the multiplex PCR reads anew with MiXCR; each CDR3 protein has one entry. The sample includes 400,000 to 500,000 distinct CDR3 sequences, approximately 13% of them seen just once.

This TCR was sampled from a woman aged 18-35 years with Graves' hyperthyroidism. The V call is TRBV5-1, the J call TRBJ2-3, with TRBD1 identical over 7 bases. Sequenced input: blood. The CDR3 here is CASSLETGYGTDTQYF. As DNA, the CDR3 is TGCGCCAGCAGCTTGGAGACAGGGTATGGCACAGATACGCAGTATTTT.